The clone carrying this TCR beta chain has a count of ten or more. Its antigen is unidentified. Axillary draining lymph nodes of breast cancer patients supplied the node samples. This sample was taken from a study of breast tumors, draining lymph nodes, adjacent tissues. The study's findings and limits: Tumor TCR diversity was below lymph nodes but above nontumor tissue. Tumor T cell lymph node origin was a supported hypothesis, not proven.

CDR1 and CDR2 (germline): DFQATT, SNEGSKA (reference sequence). The CDR3 extends over 15 amino acids. V trimming: 5 bases; J trimming: 10 bases; junction bases outside the gene matches: 13. TCRdb analysed the multiplex PCR reads with MiXCR anew, one entry per CDR3 protein. The sample shows 150,000 to 200,000 distinct CDR3 sequences, around 29% of them seen only once. The sequencing sample was made of axillary lymph node tissue. The chain carries TRBV20-1 and TRBJ1-5; the match to TRBD1 covers 11 bases. The clonotype comes from a female donor with breast cancer. Some clones in this sample may be carry-over from other donors' samples. The CDR3 bases are TGCAGTGCTCTTTCCGGGACAGGGGGTTTATCTCCCCAGCATTTT. This gives the protein CSALSGTGGLSPQHF.